This TCR beta chain is drawn from a study of T cell clonality in common variable immunodeficiency. Notes on the study in general: The cause of increased CVID clonality remains unclear without subpopulation sequencing. Common variable immunodeficiency TCR beta sequences reportedly had fewer deletions and N-nucleotide insertions.

Germline loops: CDR1 SGHRS, CDR2 YFSETQ. This CDR3 is 14 amino acids long. Trimming took off 4 bases at V and 3 bases at J, with 13 bases between the two ends. At least ten counts were recorded for this clone. Its antigen is unknown. The read comes to an end 3 residues before the CDR3 does, leaving the germline J gene to fill in the end. CVID meant reduced serum IgG, IgA and/or IgM plus specific antibody deficiency. The protocol was immunoSEQ multiplex PCR, while the TCRdb copy is restricted to in-frame clones and leaves out a portion. The profile covers 25,000 to 30,000 clones, none occurring a single time.

Sequencing was done on a sample of peripheral blood mononuclear cells. The V call is TRBV5-1, the J call TRBJ1-2; D not certain. The TCR sequence derives from a human donor with common variable immunodeficiency. The CDR3 loop reads CASSPPEGDYGYTF. The CDR3 bases that were read are TGCGCCAGCAGCCCCCCAGAGGGCGACTATGGC.